This entry describes one T cell receptor (beta chain). The data derive from a study of early T cells in non-severe SARS-CoV-2 infection. The overall study: Bulk RNA taken from unsorted whole blood was sequenced, leaving chains unpaired.

TCRdb passed the 5' RACE reads through MiXCR, listing each CDR3 protein once. This table has about 60,000 distinct CDR3 sequences, roughly a tenth appearing once. The germline V gene encodes CDR1 SGHVS and CDR2 FQNEAQ. CDR3 length: 16 residues. Trimming removed 5 bases at V and 4 bases at J, with 19 bases between. J is TRBJ2-3 and V is TRBV7-8; the D gene could be TRBD1 or TRBD2 (7 bases each). Sequences were obtained from whole blood. The TCR comes from an adult who was a healthcare worker with PCR-confirmed SARS-CoV-2 infection or an uninfected control (not recorded which). CDR3 amino acids: CASSPGLRGGADTQYF. CDR3 nucleotides: TGTGCCAGCAGCCCGGGACTCAGGGGGGGCGCAGATACGCAGTATTTT. Full variable domain (rest looked up from reference TRBV7-8 and TRBJ2-3): GAGVSQSPRYKVAKRGQDVALRCDPISGHVSLFWYQQALGQGPEFLTYFQNEAQLDKSGLPSDRFFAERPEGSVSTLKIQRTQQEDSAVYLCASSPGLRGGADTQYFGPGTRLTVL.